The present entry profiles one T cell receptor beta chain with its context. This CDR3 region has 16 residues. Trimming took 4 bases from V and 5 from J; bases not matched to a gene: 8. Germline V CDR1 and CDR2: SEHNR, FQNEAQ (reference sequence). The data stem from a study of blood T cell repertoires in COVID-19. Overall study context: There were acute and convalescent COVID-19 samples, and they came from the United States, Italy and Spain.

The authors' processing: By means of reference gene primer amplification, nucleated cell counts were estimated. Sequenced by immunoSEQ multiplex PCR; TCRdb stores in-frame clones only, minus some. D and trimming were read from the DNA, whereas the V and J calls and clone size are those reported in that table. The sample records 100,000 to 150,000 clones, 88% being singletons. The gene calls are TRBV7-9 and TRBJ1-1, with 12 bases aligning to TRBD1. This clonotype was sampled from a man in his fifties or sixties with acute or convalescent COVID-19. The material sequenced was peripheral blood. The CDR3 bases are TGTGCCAGCAGCTCTCCGGGACAGGGGGCGAGGACTGAAGCTTTCTTT. Protein sequence: CASSSPGQGARTEAFF.